One T cell receptor (beta chain) is described in this entry. Its antigen remains unknown. These data come from a study of OX40 agonist ivuxolimab in advanced cancers. Study conclusions and caveats: Some patients without response likewise showed low normalized clonal expansion.

The table came from immunoSEQ multiplex PCR; TCRdb's copy has only in-frame clones and leaves some out. The profile shows 50,000 to 70,000 clones, 93% of them singletons. The V gene lost 8 bases and the J gene lost 0 bases, with 17 bases spanning the gap. Per germline, CDR1 MNHEY and CDR2 SVGAGI. This CDR3 has 15 residues. The sequencing here drew on CD4+ or CD8+ T cells sorted from blood, taken in a trial of the OX40 agonist ivuxolimab. The genes are TRBV6-5 and TRBJ2-7; D remains unclear. The receptor was isolated from an adult with an advanced solid tumor such as melanoma, head and neck, liver or kidney cancer. This chain's CDR3 is CASSLETAHSYEQYF. The DNA of the CDR3 is TGTGCCAGCTCACTCGAGACGGCCCACTCCTACGAGCAGTACTTC.